The 32 T cell receptor beta chains reported below all come from one sample, sequenced in a study of glioma-infiltrating T cells. The iRepertoire nested amplicon-rescue multiplex PCR amplified TCR alpha and beta CDR3s from RNA. Each CDR3 protein is one row after TCRdb ran MiXCR on the multiplex PCR reads. This sample has fewer than 3,500 distinct CDR3 sequences, with 65% to 90% found just once. The specimen was glioma tissue, nonneoplastic brain tissue, or PBMCs (not recorded which). The receptors were sampled from a human donor with low-grade glioma or glioblastoma, undergoing nonglioma brain surgery, or in good health (not recorded which).

Comments on this clonotype: A library made for alpha chains picked up this beta chain off target, so its size means little. The CDR3 is CASSLDSNTEAFF. As DNA, the CDR3 is TGTGCCAGCAGCTTAGACAGCAACACTGAAGCTTTCTTT. This chain joins TRBV7-6 and TRBJ1-1; D gene uncertain. V lost 1 base, J lost 2 bases, and 5 bases lay in between. The CDR3 runs to 13 residues. The germline gives CDR1 SGHVS, CDR2 FNYEAQ.

About this clonotype: A library prepared for alpha chains yielded this beta chain as an off-target read; its size is of little meaning. The chain carries TRBV6-2 or TRBV6-3 and TRBJ1-2; D not resolved. Germline CDR1 reads MNHEY; CDR2 reads SVGEGT. Trimming removed 2 bases from V and 5 bases from J, with 18 bases in between. The CDR3 totals 16 residues. DNA for the CDR3: TGTGCCAGCAGTTACCGTTCTGTTGACATTCGGTATGGCTACACCTTC. It yields the protein CASSYRSVDIRYGYTF.

Remarks on this clonotype: The junction differs from germline at one of its ends, possibly a read error. Within a library made for alpha chains, this beta chain is off target, and its count is uninformative. V and J are TRBV20-1 and TRBJ1-1, with D tentatively TRBD1 (6 bases). This CDR3 contains 14 residues. Germline V gene data show CDR1 as DFQATT and CDR2 as SNEGSKA (reference sequence). The chain's CDR3 is CSAPQGRVNTEAFF. The CDR3 region has the DNA TGCAGTGCACCCCAGGGGCGGGTGAACACTGAAGCCTTCTTT.

As for this clonotype: Little can be read into the size of this beta chain, an off-target read in a library designed for alpha chains. The chain combines TRBV12-3 or TRBV12-4 with TRBJ1-6; 8 bases map to TRBD1. CDR3 length: 15 residues. J lost 4 bases, V lost 4 bases, and 3 bases had no gene match. As DNA, the CDR3 is TGTGCCAGCAGTTCGGGACAGGAATATAATTCACCCCTCCACTTT. It specifies CASSSGQEYNSPLHF.

Worth noting for this clonotype: This beta chain is a stray read from a library made for alpha chains; its abundance is not meaningful. V is TRBV7-2 and J is TRBJ2-1, with D tentatively TRBD2 (7 bases). V lost 0 bases, J lost 4 bases, and 19 bases lay in between. From germline, CDR1 is SGHTA and CDR2 FQGNSA. CDR3 length equals 18 residues. Here the CDR3 reads CASSLAGGGNSGYNEQFF. The DNA for the CDR3 is TGTGCCAGCAGCTTAGCGGGGGGGGGCAATTCGGGATACAATGAGCAGTTCTTC. The full variable domain, its missing parts supplied by reference TRBV7-2 and TRBJ2-1, is GAGVSQSPSNKVTEKGKDVELRCDPISGHTALYWYRQSLGQGLEFLIYFQGNSAPDKSGLPSDRFSAERTGGSVSTLTIQRTQQEDSAVYLCASSLAGGGNSGYNEQFFGPGTRLTVL.

With respect to this clonotype: A library prepared for alpha chains yielded this beta chain as an off-target read; its size is of little meaning. This sequence joins TRBV6-9 and TRBJ2-7, with a possible D match to TRBD2 (6 bases). Germline V lookup: CDR1 MNHGY, CDR2 SVAAGI. Trimming cost V 3 bases and J 1 base, with 10 bases left between them. The CDR3 is made up of 14 amino acids. CDR3 coding DNA: TGTGCCAGCAGTTACGTGGGACTTTCCTACGAGCAGTACTTC. This translates into CASSYVGLSYEQYF.

This clonotype was seen a single time. A library made for alpha chains picked up this beta chain off target, so its size means little. CDR3 residues: CASTGHLDTQYF. The CDR3 nucleotides are TGCGCCAGCACCGGACATTTAGATACGCAGTATTTT. The genes are TRBV5-1 and TRBJ2-3, with TRBD1 as a possible D gene (5 bases). The CDR3 is 12 amino acids. Germline values: CDR1 SGHRS, CDR2 YFSETQ. The germline V and J ends were trimmed by 6 bases and 5 bases, with 10 bases remaining between them.

With regard to this clonotype: A library made for alpha chains picked up this beta chain off target, so its size means little. The gene calls are TRBV28 and TRBJ2-5, with no clear D. From germline, CDR1 is MDHEN and CDR2 SYDVKM. V was cut by 3 bases and J by 1 base, with 6 bases left in between. The CDR3 sequence is 13 residues long. The CDR3 region is CASSFSIQETQYF. Here the CDR3 DNA reads TGTGCCAGCAGTTTCTCCATCCAAGAGACCCAGTACTTC.

On this clonotype itself: Little can be read into the size of this beta chain, an off-target read in a library designed for alpha chains. The gene calls are TRBV20-1 and TRBJ1-5, with a tentative D call TRBD1 (5 bases). CDR1 is DFQATT and CDR2 is SNEGSKA in the germline V gene (reference sequence). Trimming pared 4 bases from V and 5 bases from J, leaving 15 bases between. This CDR3 is 14 amino acids long. CDR3 DNA: TGCAGTGCTACGCCGGGACGGGGGTATCAGCCCCAGCATTTT. It codes for CSATPGRGYQPQHF.

Concerning this clonotype: This beta chain came through as a stray read in a library set up for alpha chains, and its size says little. The gene calls are TRBV6-6 and TRBJ2-7; a weak D match, TRBD2 (6 bases). Trimming removed 7 bases from V and 2 bases from J, with 12 bases in between. The CDR3 has 13 amino acids. Per germline, CDR1 MNHNY and CDR2 SVGAGI (reference sequence). CDR3 bases: TGTGCCAGCACGCCGGGACTTGCCTACGAGCAGTACTTC. Amino acid sequence: CASTPGLAYEQYF.

Regarding this clonotype: This beta chain slipped into a library made for alpha chains as a stray read, so its size is not meaningful. The gene calls are TRBV7-3 and TRBJ2-5, with 8 bases fitting TRBD2. Per germline, CDR1 SGHTA and CDR2 FQGTGA. This CDR3 comprises 15 residues. The J segment lost 5 bases and the V segment lost 2 bases, leaving 7 bases of the junction unmatched. CDR3 region: CASSLGGTSYETQYF. DNA of the CDR3: TGTGCCAGCAGCTTAGGGGGGACTAGTTACGAGACCCAGTACTTC.

This clonotype was found a few times. Since it is a stray read in a library aimed at alpha chains, this beta chain has a size that is not meaningful. The genes are TRBV27 and TRBJ2-7; possibly TRBD2 for D (5 bases). In germline, CDR1 is MNHEY, CDR2 SMNVEV (reference sequence). V was pared by 4 bases and J by 0 bases, with 16 bases between. The CDR3 contains 16 residues. The CDR3: CASSSYSTGSSYEQYF. The CDR3 DNA reads as TGTGCCAGCAGTTCCTACAGCACGGGGAGCTCCTACGAGCAGTACTTC.

Turning to this clonotype: Because the library targeted alpha chains, this beta chain is an off-target read whose size means little. The V call is TRBV19, the J call TRBJ2-3; 7 positions agree with TRBD1. Trimming removed 5 bases from V and 4 bases from J; junction bases left unmatched: 6. The CDR3 contains 14 residues. Germline CDR1 LNHDA, CDR2 SQIVND (reference sequence). The CDR3 nucleotides are TGTGCCAGTAGTTTGACAGGGATCGCAGATACGCAGTATTTT. It specifies CASSLTGIADTQYF.

In regard to this clonotype: Little can be read into the size of this beta chain, an off-target read in a library designed for alpha chains. The J gene is TRBJ2-2, the V gene TRBV7-2; D possibly corresponds to TRBD2 (5 bases). Germline loops: CDR1 SGHTA, CDR2 FQGNSA. V lost 5 bases to trimming and J lost 0 bases, with 7 bases between them. The CDR3 covers 14 residues. The CDR3 loop is CASSQLANTGELFF. The CDR3 DNA follows: TGTGCCAGCAGCCAACTAGCGAACACCGGGGAGCTGTTTTTT. The full variable domain, completed using reference TRBV7-2 and TRBJ2-2, is GAGVSQSPSNKVTEKGKDVELRCDPISGHTALYWYRQSLGQGLEFLIYFQGNSAPDKSGLPSDRFSAERTGGSVSTLTIQRTQQEDSAVYLCASSQLANTGELFFGEGSRLTVL.

Comment on this clonotype: This beta chain turned up in a library designed for alpha chains; as an off-target read, its abundance says little. The rearrangement links TRBV4-1 to TRBJ1-5, with 7 bases lining up with TRBD1. This CDR3 region has 15 residues. The V segment lost 3 bases and the J segment 6 bases; nucleotides outside the gene matches: 8. Germline V gene lookup returns CDR1 MGHRA and CDR2 YSYEKL. In DNA form, the CDR3 reads TGCGCCAGCAGCCACGGTCCCGGGACAGTTCAGCCCCAGCATTTT. Its translation is CASSHGPGTVQPQHF.

About this clonotype itself: The library was built for alpha chains, so this beta chain is an off-target read and its size means little. The V and J genes are TRBV20-1 and TRBJ1-5; D not certain. The ends were cut back, 6 bases at V and 4 bases at J, with 13 bases in the middle. CDR3 size: 13 residues. Germline V gene lookup returns CDR1 DFQATT and CDR2 SNEGSKA (reference sequence). CDR3 amino acids: CSAPQSRNQPQHF. The CDR3 bases are TGCAGTGCCCCTCAGTCAAGAAATCAGCCCCAGCATTTT.

On this clonotype itself: Because the library targeted alpha chains, this beta chain is an off-target read whose size means little. V gene TRBV27 combines with J gene TRBJ2-6; perhaps TRBD2 as D (5 bases). Germline CDR1 MNHEY, CDR2 SMNVEV (reference sequence). The CDR3 contains 17 residues. Trimming shortened V by 5 bases and J by 0 bases, and 14 bases separated the two germline ends. The CDR3 sequence: CASSPRGGYSGANVLTF. The CDR3 bases are TGTGCCAGCAGTCCCCGAGGAGGATACTCTGGGGCCAACGTCCTGACTTTC. The full variable domain, in which reference TRBV27 and TRBJ2-6 provide the parts outside the CDR3, is EAQVTQNPRYLITVTGKKLTVTCSQNMNHEYMSWYRQDPGLGLRQIYYSMNVEVTDKGDVPEGYKVSRKEKRNFPLILESPSPNQTSLYFCASSPRGGYSGANVLTFGAGSRLTVL.

Comments on this clonotype: This beta chain turned up in a library designed for alpha chains; as an off-target read, its abundance says little. This chain connects TRBV28 to TRBJ2-7; D call uncertain. Trimming took off 5 bases at V and 5 bases at J, with 16 bases between the two ends. CDR1 and CDR2 from the germline V gene are MDHEN and SYDVKM. This CDR3 is built from 14 residues. The CDR3 spells CASSLLTLSHEQYF. CDR3 DNA: TGTGCCAGCAGTCTACTGACCCTTTCCCACGAGCAGTACTTC.

About this clonotype: The library was built for alpha chains, so this beta chain is an off-target read and its size means little. CDR3 DNA: TGTGCCAGCAGTTTAGGTTTCGGTAACTATGGCTACACCTTC. Amino acid sequence: CASSLGFGNYGYTF. V and J are TRBV28 and TRBJ1-2, with D hard to call. This CDR3 region has 14 residues. Germline V CDR1 and CDR2: MDHEN, SYDVKM. V was trimmed by 2 bases and J by 1 base, leaving 8 bases between them.

Points on this clonotype: Because the library targeted alpha chains, this beta chain is an off-target read whose size means little. This chain connects TRBV6-1 to TRBJ2-1; tentative D call: TRBD1 (6 bases). V lost 5 bases to trimming and J lost 8 bases, with 10 bases between them. The germline gives CDR1 MNHNS, CDR2 SASEGT. This CDR3 is 12 amino acids long. CDR3 region: CASSLTGYEQFF. As DNA, the CDR3 is TGTGCCAGCAGTCTCACAGGGTATGAGCAGTTCTTC.

Of note for this clonotype: The library was built for alpha chains, so this beta chain is an off-target read and its size means little. The chain couples TRBV27 to TRBJ2-7; 8 bases are shared with TRBD2. V shed 7 bases, J shed 4 bases, and the junction held 9 bases outside the gene matches. The CDR3 runs 14 residues. The germline gives CDR1 MNHEY, CDR2 SMNVEV (reference sequence). The CDR3 protein is CASMGLAGLYEQYF. DNA of the CDR3: TGTGCCAGCATGGGATTAGCGGGGCTGTACGAGCAGTACTTC.

As concerns this clonotype: A library prepared for alpha chains yielded this beta chain as an off-target read; its size is of little meaning. This chain connects TRBV6-1 to TRBJ1-2; D call uncertain. Germline values: CDR1 MNHNS, CDR2 SASEGT. V lost 6 bases and J 4 bases, leaving 9 bases between the germline ends. The CDR3 length is 12 residues. This CDR3 is CASRGQVYGYTF. The CDR3 DNA is TGTGCCAGCAGAGGCCAGGTCTATGGCTACACCTTC.

Notes on this clonotype: The library was built for alpha chains, so this beta chain is an off-target read and its size means little. The genes are TRBV4-1 and TRBJ2-2, with D uncertain. Per germline, CDR1 MGHRA and CDR2 YSYEKL. V lost 0 bases to trimming and J lost 9 bases, with 5 bases between them. CDR3 length: 12 residues. The CDR3 sequence is CASSQDRRELFF. The CDR3 DNA is TGCGCCAGCAGCCAAGATAGACGGGAGCTGTTTTTT.

About this clonotype itself: This beta chain lies outside the target of a library built for alpha chains; its clone size means little. The CDR3, as DNA: TGTGCCAGCACCTTTTCCCCCACAGTGAACACTGAAGCTTTCTTT. It codes for CASTFSPTVNTEAFF. V is TRBV6-2 or TRBV6-3 and J is TRBJ1-1; no reliable D call. V lost 7 bases and J 0 bases, leaving 15 bases between the germline ends. Per germline, CDR1 MNHEY and CDR2 SVGEGT. There are 15 residues in the CDR3.

A remark on this clonotype: This beta chain slipped into a library made for alpha chains as a stray read, so its size is not meaningful. The genes are TRBV6-9 and TRBJ2-1, with TRBD2 matching over 8 bases. V was clipped by 3 bases and J by 1 base; unmatched bases: 8. Germline lookup yields CDR1 MNHGY and CDR2 SVAAGI. This CDR3 is built from 17 residues. The CDR3 reads CASSYLGAGGSYNEQFF. The CDR3 nucleotides are TGTGCCAGCAGTTACCTTGGGGCGGGGGGATCCTACAATGAGCAGTTCTTC.

A note on this clonotype: The library was prepared for alpha chains; this beta chain is a stray read, so its frequency means little. J is TRBJ2-7 and V is TRBV3-1; 8 bases map to TRBD1. With 7 bases clipped from V and 3 bases from J, the junction kept 5 bases outside the gene matches. Germline assignment: CDR1 LGHDT and CDR2 YNNKEL (reference sequence). CDR3 length: 13 residues. The CDR3 protein is CASTAGGYYEQYF. CDR3 nucleotide sequence: TGTGCCAGCACCGCAGGGGGCTACTACGAGCAGTACTTC.

Points on this clonotype: Since it is a stray read in a library aimed at alpha chains, this beta chain has a size that is not meaningful. V gene TRBV4-1 combines with J gene TRBJ2-1; 8 bases line up with TRBD2. The J segment lost 4 bases and the V segment lost 7 bases, leaving 6 bases of the junction unmatched. The germline gives CDR1 MGHRA, CDR2 YSYEKL. This CDR3 region has 14 residues. The CDR3 sequence is CASTERELYNEQFF. Written as DNA, the CDR3 is TGCGCCAGCACGGAGCGGGAGCTGTACAATGAGCAGTTCTTC.

This clonotype was counted once. This beta chain appears as a stray read in a library generated for alpha chains; its size is not informative. CDR3: CASTPGLLNEQYF. In DNA form, the CDR3 reads TGTGCCAGCACCCCGGGACTACTCAACGAGCAGTACTTC. This sequence joins TRBV6-2 or TRBV6-3 and TRBJ2-7, with 7 bases that match TRBD2. The junction had 8 bases not matched to a gene; V was cut back by 7 bases and J by 5 bases. From germline, CDR1 is MNHEY and CDR2 SVGEGT. There are 13 residues in the CDR3.

This clonotype was picked up one time. This beta chain is an unintended read in a library built for alpha chains; its size means little. The chain recombines TRBV2 with TRBJ1-2; D is unclear. The CDR3 totals 11 residues. Germline CDR1 reads SNHLY; CDR2 reads FYNNEI. V gave up 2 bases and J gave up 7 bases, with 5 bases separating them. For the CDR3, the DNA is TGTGCCAGCAGTGAATACCGTGGCTACACCTTC. It is translated as CASSEYRGYTF.

As regards this clonotype: Because the library targeted alpha chains, this beta chain is an off-target read whose size means little. The gene calls are TRBV6-5 and TRBJ2-3; D is perhaps TRBD1 (5 bases). This CDR3 comprises 15 residues. The germline gives CDR1 MNHEY, CDR2 SVGAGI. Trimming stripped 2 bases from V and 0 bases from J, with 9 bases between. For the CDR3, the DNA is TGTGCCAGCAGTTACGTCCAGGGAAGCACAGATACGCAGTATTTT. Translated, it gives CASSYVQGSTDTQYF.

As concerns this clonotype: Found in a library prepared for alpha chains, this beta chain is an off-target read, and its abundance has little meaning. The V gene is TRBV20-1, the J gene TRBJ2-1, with D uncertain. V lost 3 bases and J 10 bases, leaving 10 bases between the germline ends. The CDR3 is made up of 11 amino acids. CDR1 is DFQATT, CDR2 SNEGSKA, per germline (reference sequence). DNA of the CDR3: TGCAGTGCTAGTCGGGCCCAGGAGCAGTTCTTC. Its protein is CSASRAQEQFF.

Regarding this clonotype: A library prepared for alpha chains yielded this beta chain as an off-target read; its size is of little meaning. The chain employs TRBV24-1 and TRBJ2-1, with 8 positions matching TRBD1. The CDR3 sequence is 15 residues long. Germline values: CDR1 KGHDR, CDR2 SFDVKD. V shed 0 bases, J shed 8 bases, and the junction held 5 bases outside the gene matches. CDR3 DNA sequence: TGTGCCACCAGTGATTTGGGGACAGGCCAACATGAGCAGTTCTTC. Amino acid sequence: CATSDLGTGQHEQFF.